This passage covers 10 T cell receptor beta chains from one sample sequenced in a study of spatial heterogeneity in lung cancer. MiXCR, run by TCRdb on the 5' RACE reads, gives a single entry per CDR3 protein. The table lists 35,000 to 45,000 distinct CDR3 sequences, more than 20% of them singletons. Time point indicated: blood at routine non-recurrence follow-up after resection. The specimen was PBMCs, collected at follow-up. Receptor source: a female donor with early-stage non-small cell lung cancer.

This clonotype was detected ten times or more. CDR3 coding DNA: TGTGCCAGCAGCTTAGGAGGGGTCAGGAGGAATGAGCAGTTCTTC. The encoded protein is CASSLGGVRRNEQFF. The chain joins TRBV7-2 to TRBJ2-1, with D perhaps TRBD1 or TRBD2 (5 bases each). Germline CDR1 reads SGHTA; CDR2 reads FQGNSA. The CDR3 runs 15 residues. The germline V and J ends were trimmed by 1 base and 7 bases, with 14 bases remaining between them.

This clonotype was counted a few times. The gene calls are TRBV12-5 and TRBJ1-2; D uncertain. The CDR3 has 14 residues. Germline-derived CDR1 and CDR2 are LGHNT and FRNRAP. V gave up 6 bases and J gave up 2 bases, with 13 bases separating them. The CDR3 nucleotides read TGTGCTAGTGGGGATCCCGGGAAGAACTATGGCTACACCTTC. Encoded protein: CASGDPGKNYGYTF.

This clonotype showed up many times. J is TRBJ2-1 and V is TRBV7-6; tentative D call: TRBD2 (6 bases). The V gene lost 4 bases and the J gene lost 7 bases, with 14 bases spanning the gap. Germline CDR1 and CDR2: SGHVS and FNYEAQ. CDR3 length equals 14 residues. The CDR3: CASSSPGLYNEQFF. The CDR3 nucleotides read TGTGCCAGCAGCTCCCCGGGACTTTATAATGAGCAGTTCTTC.

The V and J genes are TRBV11-1 and TRBJ1-1; D perhaps matches TRBD1 (5 bases). The CDR3 is 14 residues long. The ends were cut back, 3 bases at V and 3 bases at J, with 11 bases in the middle. Germline V gives CDR1 SGHAT, CDR2 FQDESV (reference sequence). Written as DNA, the CDR3 is TGTGCCAGCAGCTTTCAGGGAAGGGACACTGAAGCTTTCTTT. Its protein product is CASSFQGRDTEAFF.

The sample holds a few counts of this clonotype. This sequence joins TRBV28 and TRBJ2-2; D remains ambiguous. The germline V and J ends were trimmed by 11 bases and 4 bases, with 14 bases remaining between them. In germline, CDR1 is MDHEN, CDR2 SYDVKM. This CDR3 has 13 amino acids. In DNA, the CDR3 is TGTGCCTCCTTACTCGCGAGCACCGGGGAGCTGTTTTTT. As protein: CASLLASTGELFF.

This clonotype was picked up one time. The CDR3 DNA follows: TGCGCCAGCAGCCCTAATGACTCATCAGATACGCAGTATTTT. Its translation: CASSPNDSSDTQYF. The V call is TRBV5-1, the J call TRBJ2-3; D gene uncertain. The CDR3 is made up of 14 amino acids. The ends were cut back, 4 bases at V and 4 bases at J, with 13 bases in the middle. Germline V CDR1 and CDR2: SGHRS, YFSETQ.

This clonotype has only a few counts. The chain joins TRBV20-1 to TRBJ2-3, with 11 bases matching TRBD2. The length of the CDR3 is 15 residues. Germline CDR1 reads DFQATT; CDR2 reads SNEGSKA (reference sequence). CDR3 protein: CSVPGLTSGKDTQYF. DNA for the CDR3: TGCAGCGTCCCCGGTTTGACTAGCGGGAAAGATACGCAGTATTTT.

This rearrangement joins TRBV27 to TRBJ2-7; D is ambiguous. Trimming pared 10 bases from V and 2 bases from J, leaving 6 bases between. Germline loops: CDR1 MNHEY, CDR2 SMNVEV (reference sequence). CDR3 length equals 10 residues. CDR3 in DNA: TGTGCCAAAAAAGCCTACGAGCAGTACGTC. It specifies CAKKAYEQYV.

This clonotype was found a few times. The chain uses TRBV5-1 and TRBJ2-6, with D possibly matching TRBD1 (6 bases). The germline V gene has CDR1 SGHRS and CDR2 YFSETQ. The V end was cut by 1 base, the J end by 2 bases, with 13 bases between. The CDR3 covers 17 residues. CDR3 region: CASSLRPGVTGANVLTF. In nucleotides, the CDR3 is TGCGCCAGCAGCTTGAGGCCAGGGGTCACTGGGGCCAACGTCCTGACTTTC. Variable domain in full (rest from reference TRBV5-1 and TRBJ2-6): KAGVTQTPRYLIKTRGQQVTLSCSPISGHRSVSWYQQTPGQGLQFLFEYFSETQRNKGNFPGRFSGRQFSNSRSEMNVSTLELGDSALYLCASSLRPGVTGANVLTFGAGSRLTVL.

A note on this clonotype: Given a much more abundant clone one base away, this may be a read error. In this CDR3 the conserved last residue, phenylalanine or tryptophan, is missing, so a read error is likely. The V gene is TRBV27, the J gene TRBJ2-7; a possible D gene is TRBD2 (5 bases). Germline V gene data show CDR1 as MNHEY and CDR2 as SMNVEV (reference sequence). Between the trimmed V and J ends, which lost 6 bases and 7 bases, there was a span of 13 bases. This CDR3 contains 12 residues. The DNA for the CDR3 is TGTGCCAGCAGGAGGGCCTCGGATGAGCAGTACGCC. This encodes CASRRASDEQYA.